A single sample gave rise to the 32 T cell receptor beta chains below, sequenced in a study of blood T cell repertoires in COVID-19. Sequencing was performed with immunoSEQ multiplex PCR; in TCRdb, only in-frame clones are kept and a portion is missing. The sample has approximately 210,000 clones, approximately 82% seen once; the top ten hold about 2.5%. Sequenced: peripheral blood. These receptors came from a woman aged 70-85 years with active or convalescent COVID-19.

The V call is TRBV6-5, the J call TRBJ2-3, with D possibly matching TRBD1 (6 bases). Trimming removed 9 bases from V and 5 bases from J, with 21 bases in between. CDR1 is MNHEY and CDR2 is SVGAGI in the germline V gene. The CDR3 covers 15 residues. The CDR3, as DNA: TGTGCCAGTTCCCAGGGGACCCCCCTAGGAGATACGCAGTATTTT. Residues: CASSQGTPLGDTQYF.

The chain is built from TRBV4-2 and TRBJ2-1; 7 positions agree with TRBD2. CDR3 length equals 15 residues. Germline CDR1 is LGHNA and CDR2 is YNFKEQ. V dropped 1 base and J dropped 4; count of bases not matched to a gene: 4. Here the CDR3 reads CASSQAGGGYNEQFF. As DNA, the CDR3 is TGTGCCAGCAGCCAAGCTGGCGGGGGATACAATGAGCAGTTCTTC.

The rearrangement uses TRBV6-1 and TRBJ2-3; 7 positions match TRBD1. Looked up from germline, CDR1 is MNHNS and CDR2 is SASEGT. The V segment lost 3 bases and the J segment 10 bases; nucleotides outside the gene matches: 7. The CDR3 runs 13 residues. The CDR3 nucleotides read TGTGCCAGCAGTGATTGGACAGGTCCCCCGCAGTATTTT. Encoded protein: CASSDWTGPPQYF.

A note on this clone: This sample also contains other DNA sequences that code for the same CDR3. The CDR3, as DNA: TGTGCCAGCTCACCGTATCAAGAGACCCAGTACTTC. Amino acid sequence: CASSPYQETQYF. This rearrangement joins TRBV18 to TRBJ2-5; D gene ambiguous. V lost 3 bases, J lost 2 bases, and 4 bases lay in between. Germline CDR1 KGHSH, CDR2 LQKENI. CDR3 length equals 12 residues.

The chain employs TRBV18 and TRBJ2-1; 16 bases are a match to TRBD2. After removal of 6 bases from V and 10 bases from J, the junction contained 6 bases not matched to a gene. In germline, CDR1 is KGHSH, CDR2 LQKENI. The CDR3 totals 15 residues. The CDR3 here is CASSGLAGGPGEQFF. The CDR3 DNA reads TGTGCCAGCTCGGGACTAGCGGGAGGGCCAGGAGAGCAGTTCTTC.

The chain recombines TRBV10-3 with TRBJ2-2; a weak D match, TRBD1 (6 bases). V shed 2 bases and J shed 5 bases, with 6 bases lying between them. Germline V lookup: CDR1 ENHRY, CDR2 SYGVKD. The CDR3 runs 13 residues. CDR3 in amino acids: CAISETGTGELFF. The CDR3 nucleotides are TGTGCCATCAGTGAGACAGGGACCGGGGAGCTGTTTTTT.

This clone showed up just a few times. This chain's CDR3 is CASSLSGGAETQYF. The CDR3 DNA follows: TGCGCCAGCAGCTTATCAGGGGGCGCGGAGACCCAGTACTTC. The V gene is TRBV5-1, the J gene TRBJ2-5, with 8 positions matching TRBD1. The junction had 5 bases not matched to a gene; V was cut back by 2 bases and J by 5 bases. Germline assignment: CDR1 SGHRS and CDR2 YFSETQ. CDR3 length equals 14 residues. The full variable domain, rest sourced from reference TRBV5-1 and TRBJ2-5, is KAGVTQTPRYLIKTRGQQVTLSCSPISGHRSVSWYQQTPGQGLQFLFEYFSETQRNKGNFPGRFSGRQFSNSRSEMNVSTLELGDSALYLCASSLSGGAETQYFGPGTRLLVL.

This clone was seen a handful of times. The chain carries TRBV6-2 or TRBV6-3 and TRBJ1-5, with a tentative D call TRBD1 (6 bases). The V end lost 2 bases, the J end lost 6 bases, and 20 bases lay between the germline ends. Germline V lookup: CDR1 MNHEY, CDR2 SVGEGT. CDR3 size: 17 residues. The CDR3 nucleotides are TGTGCCAGCAGTTACCCGGGAGGGGCCACAGGGACTCAGCCCCAGCATTTT. This encodes CASSYPGGATGTQPQHF.

The V and J genes are TRBV5-1 and TRBJ2-7, with 7 bases identical to TRBD1. CDR1 SGHRS and CDR2 YFSETQ come from the germline V gene. The CDR3 extends over 17 amino acids. The ends lost 0 bases at V and 4 bases at J; junction bases unmatched: 13. The CDR3 sequence is CASSLGPGFGTAYEQYF. CDR3 DNA: TGCGCCAGCAGCTTGGGGCCTGGTTTTGGGACAGCATACGAGCAGTACTTC. The entire variable domain, with the rest obtained from reference TRBV5-1 and TRBJ2-7, is as follows: KAGVTQTPRYLIKTRGQQVTLSCSPISGHRSVSWYQQTPGQGLQFLFEYFSETQRNKGNFPGRFSGRQFSNSRSEMNVSTLELGDSALYLCASSLGPGFGTAYEQYFGPGTRLTVT.

The genes are TRBV9 and TRBJ2-2, with D tentatively TRBD1 (5 bases). V lost 0 bases and J 5 bases, leaving 11 bases between the germline ends. Germline V gene sequence: CDR1 SGDLS, CDR2 YYNGEE. This CDR3 spans 15 amino acids. CDR3 in amino acids: CASSVEAGWTGELFF. As DNA, the CDR3 is TGTGCCAGCAGCGTAGAGGCAGGGTGGACCGGGGAGCTGTTTTTT.

V is TRBV27 and J is TRBJ1-2; D uncertain. This CDR3 comprises 13 residues. The germline gives CDR1 MNHEY, CDR2 SMNVEV (reference sequence). V was cut by 3 bases and J by 6 bases, with 11 bases left in between. The DNA of the CDR3 is TGTGCCAGCAGTTTCCTGGGAGGCGATGGCTACACCTTC. Translation gives CASSFLGGDGYTF.

The genes are TRBV5-1 and TRBJ2-7; D may be TRBD1 (6 bases). The V and J ends lost 5 bases and 7 bases respectively, with 13 bases between them. Germline V CDR1 and CDR2: SGHRS, YFSETQ. This CDR3 has 12 residues. The CDR3 spells CASRSGDREQYF. The CDR3 DNA reads as TGCGCCAGCAGGTCAGGGGATCGGGAGCAGTACTTC.

This clone has a handful of counts. This rearrangement joins TRBV15 to TRBJ2-7, with 11 bases aligning to TRBD2. This CDR3 has 16 residues. CDR1 is LNHNV, CDR2 YYDKDF, per germline (reference sequence). The V and J ends lost 0 bases and 4 bases, in that order; junction bases with no gene match: 5. Here the CDR3 reads CATSREELAGVYEQYF. Here the CDR3 DNA reads TGTGCCACCAGCAGAGAAGAACTAGCGGGGGTATACGAGCAGTACTTC.

The V gene is TRBV18, the J gene TRBJ2-7, with 9 bases fitting TRBD2. The germline CDR1 and CDR2 sequences are KGHSH and LQKENI. With V trimmed by 4 bases and J by 2 bases, 6 bases remained unmatched. This CDR3 spans 15 amino acids. The CDR3, as DNA: TGTGCCAGCTCACTGCTAGCGGGACGACCCTACGAGCAGTACTTC. This translates into CASSLLAGRPYEQYF. The full variable domain, its missing parts supplied by reference TRBV18 and TRBJ2-7, is NAGVMQNPRHLVRRRGQEARLRCSPMKGHSHVYWYRQLPEEGLKFMVYLQKENIIDESGMPKERFSAEFPKEGPSILRIQQVVRGDSAAYFCASSLLAGRPYEQYFGPGTRLTVT.

The chain recombines TRBV5-1 with TRBJ2-4, with 8 bases aligning to TRBD2. In germline, CDR1 is SGHRS, CDR2 YFSETQ. V was clipped by 0 bases and J by 0 bases; unmatched bases: 5. This CDR3 is 17 amino acids long. The DNA of the CDR3 is TGCGCCAGCAGCTTGGAGGCTAGCGGGCTAGCCAAAAACATTCAGTACTTC. Encoded protein: CASSLEASGLAKNIQYF.

The J gene is TRBJ1-2, the V gene TRBV7-8, with 8 bases matching TRBD1. The CDR3 has 13 amino acids. V dropped 5 bases and J dropped 4; count of bases not matched to a gene: 3. Germline V gene lookup returns CDR1 SGHVS and CDR2 FQNEAQ. In nucleotides, the CDR3 is TGTGCCAGCAGCAATGACAGGGGCTATGGCTACACCTTC. It is translated as CASSNDRGYGYTF.

This rearrangement joins TRBV18 to TRBJ2-1, with 8 bases aligning to TRBD2. CDR1 is KGHSH, CDR2 LQKENI, per germline. The CDR3 loop spans 15 amino acids. V was pared by 3 bases and J by 8 bases, with 9 bases of the junction left unmatched. The CDR3 spells CASSPGTGGLDEQFF. CDR3 nucleotides: TGTGCCAGCTCACCCGGAACGGGAGGGCTGGATGAGCAGTTCTTC.

This chain links TRBV3-1 (or the pseudogene TRBV3-2) with TRBJ2-3; TRBD2 is a possible D gene (5 bases). The germline V and J ends were trimmed by 0 bases and 3 bases, with 13 bases remaining between them. Germline V gene data show CDR1 as LGHDT and CDR2 as YNNKEL (reference sequence). This CDR3 has 16 residues. The CDR3 DNA sequence: TGTGCCAGCAGCCAAGAGCAGAGACTAACAACAGATACGCAGTATTTT. It yields the protein CASSQEQRLTTDTQYF.

This chain's CDR3 is CASRGQGANQPQHF. CDR3 nucleotides: TGTGCCAGTAGAGGACAGGGGGCGAATCAGCCCCAGCATTTT. The rearrangement joins TRBV19 to TRBJ1-5; TRBD1 agrees at 11 bases. The CDR3 length is 14 residues. Germline values: CDR1 LNHDA, CDR2 SQIVND (reference sequence). With V trimmed by 6 bases and J by 4 bases, 2 bases remained unmatched.

The rearrangement links TRBV18 to TRBJ2-7; no firm D call. V dropped 6 bases and J dropped 4 bases, with 13 bases sitting between them. The CDR3 consists of 13 residues. Germline CDR1 is KGHSH and CDR2 is LQKENI. The CDR3: CASSVTVDYEQYF. The CDR3, as DNA: TGTGCCAGCTCTGTCACAGTTGATTACGAGCAGTACTTC.

The rearrangement joins TRBV30 to TRBJ2-5; possibly TRBD2 for D (5 bases). V was shortened by 5 bases and J by 2 bases, with 9 bases between the two germline ends. CDR1 GTSNPN and CDR2 SVGIG come from the germline V gene (reference sequence). The CDR3 consists of 12 residues. The CDR3 coding sequence is TGTGCCTGGGGGGAGTTGCAAGAGACCCAGTACTTC. This translates into CAWGELQETQYF.

The chain employs TRBV7-9 and TRBJ2-1; TRBD2 aligns across 8 bases. The CDR3 consists of 14 residues. The junction had 6 bases not matched to a gene; V was cut back by 7 bases and J by 4 bases. From germline, CDR1 is SEHNR and CDR2 FQNEAQ (reference sequence). The CDR3 here is CASMAAGVYNEQFF. The CDR3 DNA reads TGTGCCAGCATGGCAGCGGGAGTATACAATGAGCAGTTCTTC.

This chain uses TRBV6-5 with TRBJ1-1, with D possibly being TRBD1 (6 bases). The V gene lost 0 bases and the J gene lost 7 bases, with 9 bases spanning the gap. The germline CDR1 and CDR2 sequences are MNHEY and SVGAGI. This CDR3 has 13 amino acids. The CDR3 sequence: CASSYSRQVEAFF. The CDR3 DNA reads TGTGCCAGCAGTTACTCTAGACAGGTTGAAGCTTTCTTT.

This sequence joins TRBV3-1 (or the pseudogene TRBV3-2) and TRBJ2-2, with D possibly TRBD2 on 6 matching bases. Trimming took 7 bases from V and 9 from J, leaving 15 bases between them. The CDR3 has 13 residues. The V gene's germline CDR1 is LGHDT and CDR2 YNNKEL (reference sequence). The CDR3 coding sequence is TGTGCCAGCACCCCGATGGAGGGAAGGGAGCTGTTTTTT. Its translation is CASTPMEGRELFF.

This clone showed up just a few times. This chain uses TRBV30 with TRBJ2-1; 7 bases are a match to TRBD2. Trimming at V came to 4 bases and at J to 3 bases, leaving 9 bases not matched to a gene. CDR1 is GTSNPN, CDR2 SVGIG, per germline (reference sequence). The CDR3 is made up of 15 amino acids. CDR3 DNA: TGTGCCTGGACGGCGGCTAGCGGAGACTACAATGAGCAGTTCTTC. Translating it yields CAWTAASGDYNEQFF.

The V call is TRBV2, the J call TRBJ2-1, with a weak D call TRBD2 (5 bases). Germline V gene lookup returns CDR1 SNHLY and CDR2 FYNNEI. The V end lost 6 bases, the J end lost 7 bases, and 16 bases lay between the germline ends. This CDR3 region has 14 residues. DNA for the CDR3: TGTGCCAGCAGAGGGCCTAGCCGGAGAAATGAGCAGTTCTTC. The encoded protein is CASRGPSRRNEQFF.

The chain joins TRBV5-1 to TRBJ2-1, with D unclear. The CDR3 is 14 amino acids. The V gene's germline CDR1 is SGHRS and CDR2 YFSETQ. Trimming stripped 0 bases from V and 4 bases from J, with 8 bases between. CDR3 sequence reads: CASSLGPLYNEQFF. The CDR3 DNA sequence: TGCGCCAGCAGCTTGGGGCCTCTTTACAATGAGCAGTTCTTC.

The V gene is TRBV2, the J gene TRBJ2-1; D uncertain. This CDR3 has 13 residues. CDR1 is SNHLY and CDR2 is FYNNEI in the germline V gene. The V and J ends lost 7 bases and 6 bases respectively, with 13 bases between them. The DNA for the CDR3 is TGTGCCAGCAACTCCCCGGCAGGCAATGAGCAGTTCTTC. This translates into CASNSPAGNEQFF.

This sequence joins TRBV4-3 and TRBJ1-1, with 7 bases aligning to TRBD1. The length of the CDR3 is 13 residues. Germline V gene lookup returns CDR1 LGHNA and CDR2 YSLEER. Trimming at V came to 8 bases and at J to 4 bases, leaving 7 bases not matched to a gene. The CDR3 nucleotides are TGCGCCAGCTCAAAACAGGGGAGCACTGAAGCTTTCTTT. Translating gives CASSKQGSTEAFF.

The chain has TRBV2 and TRBJ2-1, with TRBD1 matching 7 bases. CDR1 and CDR2 from the germline V gene are SNHLY and FYNNEI. Trimming removed 8 bases from V and 3 bases from J; junction bases left unmatched: 10. This CDR3 spans 15 amino acids. This CDR3 reads CASQHRDSFYNEQFF. For the CDR3, the DNA is TGTGCCAGCCAACACCGGGACAGCTTCTACAATGAGCAGTTCTTC.

The CDR3 loop is CAISETSGAGGYLYTQYF. DNA of the CDR3: TGTGCCATCAGTGAGACTAGCGGGGCTGGCGGCTATCTTTATACGCAGTATTTT. The rearrangement joins TRBV10-3 to TRBJ2-3; 10 bases map to TRBD2. The length of the CDR3 is 18 residues. Germline V CDR1 and CDR2: ENHRY, SYGVKD. V gave up 2 bases and J gave up 7 bases; unmatched junction bases: 15.

This sequence joins TRBV7-2 and TRBJ1-5; no clear D. Between the trimmed V and J ends, which lost 1 base and 9 bases, there was a span of 7 bases. Germline V gene data show CDR1 as SGHTA and CDR2 as FQGNSA. The CDR3 sequence is 12 residues long. CDR3: CASSLGLRPQHF. CDR3 sequence (DNA): TGTGCCAGCAGCTTAGGTTTGCGGCCCCAGCATTTT.